A single sample gave rise to the 17 T cell receptor beta chains below, sequenced in a study of beta chain features in type 1 diabetes. Study results and limitations: All four CD4+ subsets of Type 1 diabetes patients contained TCRB CDR3s that were moderately but significantly shorter.

These receptors have no known antigen. Expressed TCRB transcripts got sequenced, as all isolated RNA was reverse transcribed. Data came from immunoSEQ multiplex PCR; TCRdb stores just in-frame clones and leaves some out. Counted here are around 710,000 clones, 12% occurring once; the ten biggest clones make up roughly 0.11%. Sequencing was done on a sample of naive CD4+ T cells from blood. These receptor sequences come from a man younger than 40 with type 1 diabetes.

There are a few counts of this clone. The V call is TRBV4-3, the J call TRBJ2-1, with 13 bases fitting TRBD2. The junction had 2 bases not matched to a gene; V was cut back by 3 bases and J by 6 bases. The CDR3 is 15 amino acids. The germline V gene encodes CDR1 LGHNA and CDR2 YSLEER. The CDR3 DNA is TGCGCCAGCAGCCAGGGACTAGCGGGGACCAATGAGCAGTTCTTC. The encoded protein is CASSQGLAGTNEQFF.

The sample holds a few counts of this clone. Other DNA sequences in the sample encode the same CDR3. This chain uses TRBV30 with TRBJ1-5; possibly TRBD1 for D (5 bases). Trimming removed 1 base at V and 4 bases at J, with 8 bases between. The CDR3 consists of 13 residues. Germline V gene data show CDR1 as GTSNPN and CDR2 as SVGIG (reference sequence). CDR3 sequence reads: CAWSGGGNQPQHF. CDR3 coding DNA: TGTGCCTGGAGTGGCGGGGGAAATCAGCCCCAGCATTTT.

With respect to this clone: The same CDR3 is also encoded by other DNA sequences in this sample. V and J are TRBV19 and TRBJ1-2; D gene ambiguous. CDR3 size: 12 residues. CDR1 and CDR2 (germline): LNHDA, SQIVND (reference sequence). Trimming stripped 2 bases from V and 5 bases from J, with 6 bases between. The DNA for the CDR3 is TGTGCCAGTAGTATAACGGGGTATGGCTACACCTTC. Its protein product is CASSITGYGYTF.

The V call is TRBV10-3, the J call TRBJ2-7; TRBD1 is a possible D gene (6 bases). Trimming took off 4 bases at V and 5 bases at J, with 12 bases between the two ends. CDR1 is ENHRY and CDR2 is SYGVKD in the germline V gene. The CDR3 covers 13 residues. CDR3 region: CAISGGRGNEQYF. For the CDR3, the DNA is TGTGCCATCAGTGGCGGCAGGGGTAACGAGCAGTACTTC.

This clone was detected only a few times. The rearrangement joins TRBV5-8 to TRBJ1-1; D call uncertain. With 4 bases removed from V and 1 base from J, the gap between germline ends came to 14 bases. The germline CDR1 and CDR2 sequences are SGHTS and YDEGEE. The CDR3 length is 15 residues. The CDR3 loop reads CASSRSSVANTEAFF. The CDR3 DNA is TGTGCCAGCAGCCGGTCCTCAGTGGCGAACACTGAAGCTTTCTTT.

The chain links TRBV9 to TRBJ1-1; a possible D gene is TRBD1 (5 bases). The germline gives CDR1 SGDLS, CDR2 YYNGEE. This CDR3 contains 17 residues. V was cut by 0 bases and J by 0 bases, with 15 bases left in between. The CDR3 DNA sequence: TGTGCCAGCAGCGTAGTTGAGGGGACGCGGATGAACACTGAAGCTTTCTTT. Translated, it gives CASSVVEGTRMNTEAFF.

V and J are TRBV2 and TRBJ2-3; D is unresolved. Germline V gives CDR1 SNHLY, CDR2 FYNNEI. V was clipped by 0 bases and J by 4 bases, with 5 bases between them. The CDR3 runs to 13 residues. DNA of the CDR3: TGTGCCAGCAGTGAAGCGATCCCAGATACGCAGTATTTT. This codes for CASSEAIPDTQYF.

The sample holds a few counts of this clone. The chain carries TRBV9 and TRBJ2-7; 8 nucleotides line up with TRBD1. Trimming at V came to 0 bases and at J to 7 bases, leaving 12 bases not matched to a gene. Germline V gene data show CDR1 as SGDLS and CDR2 as YYNGEE. CDR3 length: 16 amino acids. CDR3: CASSVEGDRSLREQYF. The DNA for the CDR3 is TGTGCCAGCAGCGTAGAGGGGGACAGGAGCTTGAGGGAGCAGTACTTC.

The chain carries TRBV5-1 and TRBJ2-6; D possibly corresponds to TRBD1 (5 bases). This CDR3 region has 17 residues. Germline V gene data show CDR1 as SGHRS and CDR2 as YFSETQ. The V and J ends lost 1 base and 0 bases respectively, with 11 bases between them. CDR3 residues: CASSLQGDSSGANVLTF. The CDR3 nucleotides are TGCGCCAGCAGCTTGCAGGGTGACTCCTCTGGGGCCAACGTCCTGACTTTC.

This clone was seen more than once but under ten times. The chain carries TRBV7-2 and TRBJ2-1; no definite D call. The CDR3 consists of 11 residues. Germline loops: CDR1 SGHTA, CDR2 FQGNSA. The germline V and J ends were trimmed by 5 bases and 7 bases, with 6 bases remaining between them. DNA of the CDR3: TGTGCCAGCAGCGGGGATAATGAGCAGTTCTTC. Translation: CASSGDNEQFF.

The chain carries TRBV6-1 and TRBJ2-7; a possible D gene is TRBD2 (5 bases). The length of the CDR3 is 15 residues. Germline CDR1 MNHNS, CDR2 SASEGT. V was clipped by 3 bases and J by 4 bases, with 16 bases between them. The CDR3 loop is CASSETPGSVYEQYF. CDR3 nucleotides: TGTGCCAGCAGTGAGACCCCGGGATCAGTTTACGAGCAGTACTTC.

V usage is TRBV19 and J usage is TRBJ2-2, with D unclear. This CDR3 has 14 amino acids. Trimming cost V 5 bases and J 1 base, with 8 bases left between them. The germline V gene encodes CDR1 LNHDA and CDR2 SQIVND (reference sequence). Here the CDR3 DNA reads TGTGCCAGTAGTCAGTCAGAGAACACCGGGGAGCTGTTTTTT. Protein product: CASSQSENTGELFF.

This clone has a handful of counts. This rearrangement joins TRBV10-3 to TRBJ1-2; D unclear. The germline V gene has CDR1 ENHRY and CDR2 SYGVKD. V was clipped by 2 bases and J by 8 bases, with 12 bases between them. The CDR3 is made up of 13 amino acids. The CDR3 DNA is TGTGCCATCAGTGAGCGGGTAGGAGAAGGCTACACCTTC. This gives the protein CAISERVGEGYTF.

This clone was counted only a few times. The V gene is TRBV2, the J gene TRBJ2-1; TRBD1 or TRBD2 may be the D gene (5 bases each). The CDR3 runs to 14 residues. Trimming removed 11 bases from V and 0 bases from J, with 14 bases in between. Germline-derived CDR1 and CDR2 are SNHLY and FYNNEI. The CDR3 protein is CAGTTTSSYNEQFF. CDR3 bases: TGTGCCGGGACCACAACAAGCTCCTACAATGAGCAGTTCTTC.

This clone turned up a few times. The CDR3 region is CALGHGSNTGELFF. The CDR3, as DNA: TGTGCTCTGGGTCACGGATCGAACACCGGGGAGCTGTTTTTT. This chain links TRBV11-2 with TRBJ2-2, with D uncertain. The V gene's germline CDR1 is SGHAT and CDR2 FQNNGV. The CDR3 length is 14 residues. Looking up the rest from reference TRBV11-2 and TRBJ2-2 gives the full variable domain: EAGVAQSPRYKIIEKRQSVAFWCNPISGHATLYWYQQILGQGPKLLIQFQNNGVVDDSQLPKDRFSAERLKGVDSTLKIQPAKLEDSAVYLCALGHGSNTGELFFGEGSRLTVL.

In its sample, this clone was seen a few times. This chain links TRBV7-8 with TRBJ2-2, with 11 bases matching TRBD1. Germline V gene data show CDR1 as SGHVS and CDR2 as FQNEAQ. The CDR3 has 16 residues. V dropped 4 bases and J dropped 2; count of bases not matched to a gene: 3. CDR3 sequence reads: CASSSGTGGNTGELFF. The DNA for the CDR3 is TGTGCCAGCAGCTCCGGGACAGGGGGAAACACCGGGGAGCTGTTTTTT.

This sequence joins TRBV11-2 and TRBJ2-7; D gene uncertain. Germline V gives CDR1 SGHAT, CDR2 FQNNGV. The V end was cut by 4 bases, the J end by 3 bases, with 13 bases between. The CDR3 has 14 amino acids. CDR3 sequence reads: CASSSFVQSYEQYF. The CDR3 DNA sequence: TGTGCCAGCAGCTCCTTTGTACAGAGCTACGAGCAGTACTTC. Together with reference TRBV11-2 and TRBJ2-7, the CDR3 gives the full variable domain: EAGVAQSPRYKIIEKRQSVAFWCNPISGHATLYWYQQILGQGPKLLIQFQNNGVVDDSQLPKDRFSAERLKGVDSTLKIQPAKLEDSAVYLCASSSFVQSYEQYFGPGTRLTVT.